Below, 20 T cell receptor beta chains from the same sample are listed, as sequenced in a study of T-cell memory formation after mild COVID-19. One entry per CDR3 protein results from TCRdb running MiXCR on the 5' RACE reads. Counted here are 580,000 or so distinct CDR3 sequences, about 18% occurring once; the ten biggest clones make up about 8.6%. Sequencing was done on a sample of PBMCs or a T cell subset sorted from them (not recorded which). These receptors were taken from an adult woman who had mild COVID-19 (a few samples of this study predate the infection). Cell type and time point are not known.

The rearrangement joins TRBV4-3 to TRBJ2-2; D call uncertain. Germline V gives CDR1 LGHNA, CDR2 YSLEER. V lost 0 bases to trimming and J lost 0 bases, with 11 bases between them. The CDR3 loop spans 17 amino acids. CDR3 loop: CASSQDYADSNTGELFF. The CDR3 bases are TGCGCCAGCAGCCAAGATTACGCAGACTCGAACACCGGGGAGCTGTTTTTT.

This clonotype was seen repeatedly, ten times or more. The V gene is TRBV4-1, the J gene TRBJ2-3; D is uncertain. This CDR3 region has 13 residues. Looked up from germline, CDR1 is MGHRA and CDR2 is YSYEKL. V was cut by 4 bases and J by 4 bases, with 9 bases left in between. The CDR3 DNA reads as TGCGCCAGCAGCCTTTCAGGCGCAGATACGCAGTATTTT. The encoded protein is CASSLSGADTQYF.

V usage is TRBV14 and J usage is TRBJ2-7, with D possibly TRBD2 on 5 matching bases. This CDR3 has 12 residues. The V and J ends lost 8 bases and 0 bases respectively, with 8 bases between them. Germline loops: CDR1 SGHDN, CDR2 FVKESK. This chain's CDR3 is CASGLNSYEQYF. Here the CDR3 DNA reads TGTGCCAGCGGACTGAACTCCTACGAGCAGTACTTC.

The rearrangement uses TRBV5-1 and TRBJ1-1, with D possibly matching TRBD1 (5 bases). This CDR3 comprises 14 residues. Germline V lookup: CDR1 SGHRS, CDR2 YFSETQ. V was clipped by 6 bases and J by 1 base, with 13 bases between them. The CDR3 coding sequence is TGCGCCAGCATGATTGGGGACGGGAACACTGAAGCTTTCTTT. It translates to CASMIGDGNTEAFF.

V gene TRBV24-1 combines with J gene TRBJ2-5; D is possibly TRBD2 (5 bases). Trimming took 4 bases from V and 9 from J, leaving 20 bases between them. CDR1 KGHDR and CDR2 SFDVKD come from the germline V gene. The CDR3 is made up of 15 amino acids. The CDR3 loop is CATSDPRRAAGAQYF. The CDR3 nucleotides are TGTGCCACCAGTGACCCGCGACGGGCAGCCGGGGCCCAGTACTTC.

This clonotype appeared a few times. J is TRBJ2-1 and V is TRBV19; maybe TRBD1 (6 bases). The germline CDR1 and CDR2 sequences are LNHDA and SQIVND (reference sequence). The CDR3 is 16 amino acids. Trimming removed 6 bases from V and 4 bases from J, with 19 bases in between. Here the CDR3 reads CASRKSTGSQYNEQFF. CDR3 DNA sequence: TGTGCCAGTAGGAAATCTACAGGGTCCCAATACAATGAGCAGTTCTTC.

This clonotype was picked up a small number of times. The V call is TRBV7-6, the J call TRBJ1-2; 10 bases match TRBD1. J lost 7 bases, V lost 2 bases, and 7 bases had no gene match. The germline gives CDR1 SGHVS, CDR2 FNYEAQ. The CDR3 has 15 residues. Here the CDR3 DNA reads TGTGCCAGCAGCTTATCCGGGACAGGGGTGGGTGGCTACACCTTC. This codes for CASSLSGTGVGGYTF.

This clonotype was observed a few times. This chain connects TRBV12-3 or TRBV12-4 to TRBJ2-7; 8 nucleotides line up with TRBD2. The V and J ends lost 8 bases and 3 bases, in that order; junction bases with no gene match: 15. The CDR3 has 16 residues. DNA of the CDR3: TGTGCCAGCGCCCTGGCCCCGGCTAGCGGGTACTACGAGCAGTACTTC. As protein: CASALAPASGYYEQYF.

This chain links TRBV12-3 or TRBV12-4 with TRBJ2-2, with TRBD2 matching over 12 bases. The CDR3 runs 19 residues. Trimming removed 4 bases from V and 4 bases from J; junction bases left unmatched: 13. The CDR3 is CASSYMVSSGRAFTGELFF. CDR3 DNA: TGTGCCAGCAGTTATATGGTCTCTAGCGGGAGGGCCTTCACCGGGGAGCTGTTTTTT.

J is TRBJ2-2 and V is TRBV11-2; no clear D. The V gene's germline CDR1 is SGHAT and CDR2 FQNNGV. V was shortened by 0 bases and J by 5 bases, with 4 bases between the two germline ends. The CDR3 length is 13 residues. CDR3 nucleotide sequence: TGTGCCAGCAGCTTAGAGTATACCGGGGAGCTGTTTTTT. It codes for CASSLEYTGELFF. The full variable domain, with the rest looked up from reference TRBV11-2 and TRBJ2-2, is EAGVAQSPRYKIIEKRQSVAFWCNPISGHATLYWYQQILGQGPKLLIQFQNNGVVDDSQLPKDRFSAERLKGVDSTLKIQPAKLEDSAVYLCASSLEYTGELFFGEGSRLTVL.

This clonotype has more than one count but fewer than ten. The genes are TRBV5-1 and TRBJ2-1; 9 positions match TRBD2. V was pared by 0 bases and J by 3 bases, with 4 bases of the junction left unmatched. The CDR3 length is 16 residues. CDR1 is SGHRS and CDR2 is YFSETQ in the germline V gene. CDR3: CASSLEPSGDYNEQFF. The CDR3 DNA is TGCGCCAGCAGCTTGGAGCCTAGCGGGGACTACAATGAGCAGTTCTTC.

This clonotype was observed at least ten times. CDR3 sequence: CASSDSIPGQGSDTQYF. CDR3 sequence (DNA): TGTGCCAGCAGTGACTCGATTCCGGGACAGGGGTCAGATACGCAGTATTTT. V and J are TRBV6-4 and TRBJ2-3; 10 bases are a match to TRBD1. The CDR3 is 17 residues long. Germline V gene sequence: CDR1 MRHNA, CDR2 SNTAGT. The V and J ends lost 0 bases and 4 bases, in that order; junction bases with no gene match: 7.

This clonotype was picked up a small number of times. In DNA, the CDR3 is TGTGCCAGCAGTCCGGACAGGTCAATCATCCATTTT. This sequence encodes CASSPDRSIIHF. The chain carries TRBV27 and TRBJ1-5; the match to TRBD1 covers 7 bases. CDR3 length equals 12 residues. V lost 5 bases to trimming and J lost 16 bases; unmatched junction nucleotides: 11. Looked up from germline, CDR1 is MNHEY and CDR2 is SMNVEV (reference sequence).

This clonotype was seen once. This chain links TRBV20-1 with TRBJ1-6; D perhaps matches TRBD1 (6 bases). The germline gives CDR1 DFQATT, CDR2 SNEGSKA (reference sequence). This CDR3 is built from 15 residues. With 5 bases removed from V and 5 bases from J, the gap between germline ends came to 16 bases. CDR3 bases: TGCAGTGCTCCCAGGGGAGGGGAGCATAATTCACCCCTCCACTTT. This gives the protein CSAPRGGEHNSPLHF.

The chain is built from TRBV5-4 and TRBJ1-2; D unresolved. Trimming removed 4 bases at V and 5 bases at J, with 18 bases between. Germline lookup yields CDR1 SGHNT and CDR2 YYREEE (reference sequence). The length of the CDR3 is 15 residues. CDR3 region: CASSLGVDSRYGYTF. CDR3 DNA sequence: TGTGCCAGCAGCCTCGGCGTGGACTCGAGATATGGCTACACCTTC.

The rearrangement joins TRBV12-3 or TRBV12-4 to TRBJ2-1, with D hard to call. This CDR3 is built from 12 residues. V gave up 6 bases and J gave up 10 bases, with 13 bases separating them. In DNA, the CDR3 is TGTGCCAGCAGCCCCGGACGGATCGAGCAGTTCTTC. This sequence encodes CASSPGRIEQFF.

This clonotype was picked up a small number of times. The rearrangement joins TRBV24-1 to TRBJ2-1; D is undetermined. Germline CDR1 is KGHDR and CDR2 is SFDVKD. The germline V and J ends were trimmed by 8 bases and 2 bases, with 9 bases remaining between them. The CDR3 consists of 13 residues. The CDR3 DNA is TGTGCCACCACCGAGTCCACCTACAATGAGCAGTTCTTC. Amino acids: CATTESTYNEQFF.

The chain recombines TRBV20-1 with TRBJ2-3; the match to TRBD2 covers 7 bases. Trimming removed 3 bases from V and 2 bases from J; junction bases left unmatched: 8. The CDR3 runs to 15 residues. In germline, CDR1 is DFQATT, CDR2 SNEGSKA (reference sequence). CDR3 DNA: TGCAGTGCTAGGGACTGGGGGGGAAACACAGATACGCAGTATTTT. Encoded protein: CSARDWGGNTDTQYF.

The genes are TRBV9 and TRBJ1-4; tentatively, D is TRBD1 (5 bases). The germline V gene encodes CDR1 SGDLS and CDR2 YYNGEE. The V and J ends lost 3 bases and 7 bases respectively, with 10 bases between them. This CDR3 spans 13 amino acids. CDR3 protein: CASSAPGTEKLFF. Here the CDR3 DNA reads TGTGCCAGCAGCGCACCGGGGACTGAAAAACTGTTTTTT.

This clonotype was detected many times. V gene TRBV20-1 combines with J gene TRBJ2-4; 10 nucleotides agree with TRBD1. The trim removed 5 bases at V and 4 bases at J, leaving 5 bases unmatched. Per the germline V gene, CDR1 is DFQATT and CDR2 is SNEGSKA (reference sequence). The CDR3 loop spans 14 amino acids. CDR3 coding DNA: TGCAGTGCTTCGAGACAGGGGGCGAAAAACATTCAGTACTTC. This sequence encodes CSASRQGAKNIQYF.